One sample yielded the 23 T cell receptor beta chains listed below, sequenced in a study of blood T cell repertoires in COVID-19 (dated by TCRdb to 2019 to 2021). Receptors were amplified or captured by the immunoSEQ multiplex PCR assay. What TCRdb holds here is the immuneACCESS table cut down to in-frame rearrangements. Part of the clones is not present; checked against another copy, under half of the missing clones reflect an unresolved V gene, and the others are unexplained. Counted in this sample were over 200,000 clones; about 90% of them appeared once. 1.5% to 2% of the sample is in the top ten clones. The sample was peripheral blood. The receptors originated from a man aged 40-49 years with active or convalescent COVID-19.

CDR3 bases: TGTGCCAGCAGCTTGGTTGGCAGGGAGGAAGGCTACACCTTC. It specifies CASSLVGREEGYTF. The V call is TRBV5-4, the J call TRBJ1-2, with a tentative D call TRBD1 (5 bases). Germline V gives CDR1 SGHNT, CDR2 YYREEE (reference sequence). The CDR3 covers 14 residues. The V end was cut by 0 bases, the J end by 8 bases, with 14 bases between.

The chain recombines TRBV6-5 with TRBJ2-5; 7 bases align to TRBD2. Germline values: CDR1 MNHEY, CDR2 SVGAGI. The V and J ends lost 1 base and 3 bases, in that order; junction bases with no gene match: 2. The CDR3 is made up of 14 amino acids. In DNA, the CDR3 is TGTGCCAGCAGTTACTGGGGGGGTGAAGAGACCCAGTACTTC. Encoded protein: CASSYWGGEETQYF.

The J gene is TRBJ2-1, the V gene TRBV9; 9 bases are a match to TRBD2. CDR1 is SGDLS and CDR2 is YYNGEE in the germline V gene. This CDR3 region has 18 residues. With V trimmed by 2 bases and J by 1 base, 10 bases remained unmatched. This chain's CDR3 is CASSVALAGISSYNEQFF. For the CDR3, the DNA is TGTGCCAGCAGCGTGGCCCTAGCGGGGATTTCATCCTACAATGAGCAGTTCTTC.

The chain is built from TRBV9 and TRBJ2-1; 8 bases align to TRBD2. J gave up 6 bases and V 0 bases, and 2 bases lay outside the gene matches. The length of the CDR3 is 14 residues. Germline V gene lookup returns CDR1 SGDLS and CDR2 YYNGEE. The CDR3 nucleotides read TGTGCCAGCAGCGTAGTGGCGGGGGGCAATGAGCAGTTCTTC. Translated, it gives CASSVVAGGNEQFF.

In this sample, this clone turned up once. CDR3 region: CASSLGGGQPQHF. In DNA form, the CDR3 reads TGTGCCAGCAGCCTTGGGGGAGGACAGCCCCAGCATTTT. V and J are TRBV5-6 and TRBJ1-5, with a possible D match to TRBD1 (5 bases). Germline CDR1 SGHDT, CDR2 YYEEEE. Trimming pared 4 bases from V and 7 bases from J, leaving 12 bases between. The CDR3 sequence is 13 residues long. Based on the CDR3 plus reference TRBV5-6 and TRBJ1-5, the full variable domain is DAGVTQSPTHLIKTRGQQVTLRCSPKSGHDTVSWYQQALGQGPQFIFQYYEEEERQRGNFPDRFSGHQFPNYSSELNVNALLLGDSALYLCASSLGGGQPQHFGDGTRLSIL.

This clone was counted a few times. The CDR3 bases are TGTGCCAGCAGCTCAGGGTATGGCTACACCTTC. Translated, it gives CASSSGYGYTF. The chain couples TRBV11-2 to TRBJ1-2, with D possibly TRBD1 on 5 matching bases. Trimming left V 4 bases short and J 5 bases short, with 5 bases between. This CDR3 spans 11 amino acids. CDR1 is SGHAT and CDR2 is FQNNGV in the germline V gene.

The chain recombines TRBV18 with TRBJ1-2; 8 bases align to TRBD1. The CDR3 contains 17 residues. CDR1 is KGHSH and CDR2 is LQKENI in the germline V gene. V dropped 3 bases and J dropped 8; count of bases not matched to a gene: 17. The chain's CDR3 is CASSPSGQGLTGRGYTF. CDR3 coding DNA: TGTGCCAGCTCACCCTCAGGACAGGGTCTAACAGGCAGAGGCTACACCTTC.

This chain uses TRBV20-1 with TRBJ1-1, with D perhaps matching TRBD1 (5 bases). Trimming shortened V by 3 bases and J by 0 bases, and 14 bases separated the two germline ends. This CDR3 contains 15 residues. CDR1 is DFQATT and CDR2 is SNEGSKA in the germline V gene (reference sequence). CDR3 sequence: CSASRSRALNTEAFF. Here the CDR3 DNA reads TGCAGTGCTAGTCGCAGCAGGGCCCTGAACACTGAAGCTTTCTTT.

The J gene is TRBJ2-1, the V gene TRBV11-2, with 9 bases lining up with TRBD1. Germline lookup yields CDR1 SGHAT and CDR2 FQNNGV. The CDR3 length is 15 residues. The V segment lost 6 bases and the J segment 7 bases; nucleotides outside the gene matches: 10. The CDR3, as DNA: TGTGCCAGCAGGAAAGACAGGGGGTTTGTTAATGAGCAGTTCTTC. Translation gives CASRKDRGFVNEQFF.

This chain connects TRBV5-1 to TRBJ2-1, with 11 bases identical to TRBD2. The junction had 8 bases not matched to a gene; V was cut back by 6 bases and J by 3 bases. CDR1 is SGHRS and CDR2 is YFSETQ in the germline V gene. The CDR3 contains 16 residues. The CDR3, as DNA: TGCGCCAGCACCCCACCGACTAGCGGGAACTACAATGAGCAGTTCTTC. Translating it yields CASTPPTSGNYNEQFF.

This chain uses TRBV5-6 with TRBJ2-7; TRBD1 might be the D (7 bases). Trimming stripped 5 bases from V and 4 bases from J, with 16 bases between. Germline CDR1 reads SGHDT; CDR2 reads YYEEEE. This CDR3 comprises 14 residues. CDR3 coding DNA: TGTGCCAGCAGGTTCCAGGGGGGATCTTACGAGCAGTACTTC. Protein: CASRFQGGSYEQYF.

This clone was detected a few times. The V gene is TRBV5-1, the J gene TRBJ1-2, with D unresolved. Germline CDR1 reads SGHRS; CDR2 reads YFSETQ. The ends were cut back, 0 bases at V and 4 bases at J, with 7 bases in the middle. The CDR3 contains 13 residues. CDR3 region: CASSLEQFYGYTF. CDR3 sequence (DNA): TGCGCCAGCAGCTTGGAACAGTTCTATGGCTACACCTTC. The whole variable domain, filled in from reference TRBV5-1 and TRBJ1-2, reads KAGVTQTPRYLIKTRGQQVTLSCSPISGHRSVSWYQQTPGQGLQFLFEYFSETQRNKGNFPGRFSGRQFSNSRSEMNVSTLELGDSALYLCASSLEQFYGYTFGSGTRLTVV.

The genes are TRBV19 and TRBJ1-1; D unresolved. Trimming cost V 0 bases and J 2 bases, with 10 bases left between them. Germline-derived CDR1 and CDR2 are LNHDA and SQIVND (reference sequence). This CDR3 is built from 15 residues. CDR3 sequence: CASSIERPVNTEAFF. The CDR3 nucleotides read TGTGCCAGTAGTATAGAGCGCCCTGTAAACACTGAAGCTTTCTTT.

The chain joins TRBV10-2 to TRBJ1-3; tentatively, D is TRBD1 (6 bases). This CDR3 is built from 13 residues. Germline lookup yields CDR1 WSHSY and CDR2 SAAADI. Trimming took 7 bases from V and 0 from J, leaving 7 bases between them. In DNA form, the CDR3 reads TGCGCCAGCACGGACAGCTCTGGAAACACCATATATTTT. Residues: CASTDSSGNTIYF.

The chain carries TRBV18 and TRBJ2-5; D might be TRBD1 (5 bases). Germline CDR1 and CDR2: KGHSH and LQKENI. V was shortened by 0 bases and J by 2 bases, with 10 bases between the two germline ends. The length of the CDR3 is 15 residues. The CDR3 spells CASSPPGAPQETQYF. As DNA, the CDR3 is TGTGCCAGCTCACCACCTGGGGCCCCACAAGAGACCCAGTACTTC.

This sequence joins TRBV10-2 and TRBJ1-3; TRBD1 matches at 8 bases. This CDR3 spans 14 amino acids. Trimming took 6 bases from V and 0 from J; bases not matched to a gene: 1. Germline values: CDR1 WSHSY, CDR2 SAAADI. In nucleotides, the CDR3 is TGCGCCAGCAGGGACAGGGACTCTGGAAACACCATATATTTT. Amino acid sequence: CASRDRDSGNTIYF.

The chain employs TRBV5-4 and TRBJ2-3; D is unclear. CDR1 SGHNT and CDR2 YYREEE come from the germline V gene (reference sequence). This CDR3 comprises 16 residues. Trimming shortened V by 2 bases and J by 3 bases, and 16 bases separated the two germline ends. CDR3 in amino acids: CASSLILQLTTDTQYF. The CDR3 DNA reads as TGTGCCAGCAGCTTAATCCTCCAGCTGACTACAGATACGCAGTATTTT. Combining the CDR3 with reference TRBV5-4 and TRBJ2-3 gives the whole variable domain ETGVTQSPTHLIKTRGQQVTLRCSSQSGHNTVSWYQQALGQGPQFIFQYYREEENGRGNFPPRFSGLQFPNYSSELNVNALELDDSALYLCASSLILQLTTDTQYFGPGTRLTVL.

The chain has TRBV11-2 and TRBJ1-3; D not resolved. Germline assignment: CDR1 SGHAT and CDR2 FQNNGV. The V and J ends lost 3 bases and 3 bases respectively, with 15 bases between them. The CDR3 contains 16 residues. DNA of the CDR3: TGTGCCAGCAGCTTCCGCGACCCTTCGGGTGGAAACACCATATATTTT. Its translation is CASSFRDPSGGNTIYF.

The chain couples TRBV7-3 to TRBJ2-2, with TRBD2 identical over 11 bases. Per the germline V gene, CDR1 is SGHTA and CDR2 is FQGTGA. The CDR3 contains 21 residues. V gave up 2 bases and J gave up 4 bases; unmatched junction bases: 18. The chain's CDR3 is CASSLYLVAGGPMSGTGELFF. CDR3 in DNA: TGTGCCAGCAGCTTATATCTCGTAGCGGGGGGGCCGATGTCGGGCACCGGGGAGCTGTTTTTT.

This chain joins TRBV7-3 and TRBJ1-5, with D hard to call. The V and J ends lost 0 bases and 2 bases respectively, with 8 bases between them. CDR1 is SGHTA, CDR2 FQGTGA, per germline. The CDR3 totals 15 residues. CDR3 loop: CASSLTGVGNQPQHF. The CDR3, as DNA: TGTGCCAGCAGCTTAACGGGAGTGGGCAATCAGCCCCAGCATTTT.

This clone showed up just once. This chain uses TRBV5-1 with TRBJ1-3, with no clear D. The ends were cut back, 0 bases at V and 0 bases at J, with 10 bases in the middle. Looked up from germline, CDR1 is SGHRS and CDR2 is YFSETQ. This CDR3 contains 16 residues. The CDR3 DNA reads TGCGCCAGCAGCTTGGGAGACACGGCCTCTGGAAACACCATATATTTT. It is translated as CASSLGDTASGNTIYF.

CDR3 amino acids: CASSPDPSGRTEAFF. The DNA of the CDR3 is TGTGCCAGCAGCCCGGACCCTTCAGGGCGGACTGAAGCTTTCTTT. V and J are TRBV9 and TRBJ1-1; a possible D gene is TRBD1 (5 bases). Trimming left V 4 bases short and J 5 bases short, with 18 bases between. Germline assignment: CDR1 SGDLS and CDR2 YYNGEE. The CDR3 spans 15 residues.

The chain couples TRBV9 to TRBJ1-5; D is perhaps TRBD1 (6 bases). CDR3 length: 14 residues. V gave up 4 bases and J gave up 4 bases, with 12 bases separating them. The germline CDR1 and CDR2 sequences are SGDLS and YYNGEE. In DNA, the CDR3 is TGTGCCAGCAGCTCGGACAGATTAAATCAGCCCCAGCATTTT. It specifies CASSSDRLNQPQHF.